This TCR beta chain emerged from a study of PD-L1 blockade in urothelial cancer. This CDR3 is built from 14 residues. Germline V gene lookup returns CDR1 MNHNY and CDR2 SVGAGI (reference sequence). V shed 5 bases and J shed 5 bases, with 15 bases lying between them. The repertoire was sequenced with immunoSEQ multiplex PCR; TCRdb's copy has only in-frame clones and lacks some. The sample holds tens of thousands of clones, about 83% seen once. Time point defined: pretreatment peripheral blood. The V and J genes are TRBV6-6 and TRBJ1-1; D perhaps matches TRBD1 (6 bases). Specimen: PBMCs, collected around atezolizumab (anti-PD-L1) treatment. The origin of this receptor is a man in his 60s with urothelial cancer. The CDR3 reads CASSPPTGTTEAFF. In nucleotides, the CDR3 is TGTGCCAGCAGTCCTCCCACCGGGACAACTGAAGCTTTCTTT.